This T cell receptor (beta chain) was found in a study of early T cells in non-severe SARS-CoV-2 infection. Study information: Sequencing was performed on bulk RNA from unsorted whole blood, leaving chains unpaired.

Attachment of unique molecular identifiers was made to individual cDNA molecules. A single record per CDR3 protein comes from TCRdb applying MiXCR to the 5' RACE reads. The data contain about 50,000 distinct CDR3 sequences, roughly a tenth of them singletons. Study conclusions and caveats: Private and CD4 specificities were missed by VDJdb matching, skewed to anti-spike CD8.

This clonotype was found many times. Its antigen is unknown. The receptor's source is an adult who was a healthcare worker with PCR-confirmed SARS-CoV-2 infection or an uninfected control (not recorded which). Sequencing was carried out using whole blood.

The CDR3 loop reads CASSRGQGSEQYF. The DNA for the CDR3 is TGTGCCAGTAGTAGAGGACAGGGCTCCGAGCAGTACTTC. The chain carries TRBV19 and TRBJ2-7; 8 positions agree with TRBD1. J gave up 6 bases and V 4 bases, and 5 bases lay outside the gene matches. The CDR3 covers 13 residues. CDR1 LNHDA and CDR2 SQIVND come from the germline V gene (reference sequence).